The 9 T cell receptor beta chains below all came from one sample that was sequenced in a study of graft-versus-host responses after intestinal transplantation. The protocol was immunoSEQ multiplex PCR, while the TCRdb copy is restricted to in-frame clones and leaves out a portion. The sample yields some 120,000 clones, just over 90% seen once. What these receptors recognize is not known. This specimen was unstimulated CD4+ T cells sorted from spleen or lymph node cells, taken before transplant. The receptors were sampled from a human donor who was the organ donor for an intestinal transplant.

The chain carries TRBV14 and TRBJ2-7, with D unclear. The CDR3 length is 16 residues. The V and J ends lost 2 bases and 0 bases respectively, with 14 bases between them. Germline V gene data show CDR1 as SGHDN and CDR2 as FVKESK. The CDR3 sequence is CASSQTTFPHSYEQYF. The CDR3 region has the DNA TGTGCCAGCAGCCAAACGACTTTCCCTCACTCCTACGAGCAGTACTTC.

V gene TRBV6-6 combines with J gene TRBJ1-4; a weak D match, TRBD1 (6 bases). This CDR3 has 15 amino acids. Trimming took off 5 bases at V and 5 bases at J, with 15 bases between the two ends. Germline CDR1 is MNHNY and CDR2 is SVGAGI (reference sequence). The CDR3 DNA sequence: TGTGCCAGCAGTCTGCTAGGGGGTTCAAATGAAAAACTGTTTTTT. Protein sequence: CASSLLGGSNEKLFF.

This chain connects TRBV5-8 to TRBJ2-4; 7 bases map to TRBD1. Trimming cost V 9 bases and J 1 base; bases outside gene matches: 10. The length of the CDR3 is 15 residues. Germline CDR1 is SGHTS and CDR2 is YDEGEE. The CDR3 spells CANPPVTGAKNIQYF. The CDR3 DNA follows: TGTGCCAACCCTCCCGTGACAGGGGCCAAAAACATTCAGTACTTC. The complete variable domain, with remaining parts taken from reference TRBV5-8 and TRBJ2-4, reads EAGVTQSPTHLIKTRGQQATLRCSPISGHTSVYWYQQALGLGLQFLLWYDEGEERNRGNFPPRFSGRQFPNYSSELNVNALELEDSALYLCANPPVTGAKNIQYFGAGTRLSVL.

This chain uses TRBV5-4 with TRBJ2-5; D might be TRBD1 (5 bases). CDR1 and CDR2 (germline): SGHNT, YYREEE (reference sequence). The CDR3 consists of 15 residues. The germline V and J ends were trimmed by 3 bases and 1 base, with 13 bases remaining between them. The CDR3 DNA is TGTGCCAGCAGCTCGGCCGACAGTTCCCAAGAGACCCAGTACTTC. Translating gives CASSSADSSQETQYF. Supplemented by reference TRBV5-4 and TRBJ2-5, the full variable domain reads ETGVTQSPTHLIKTRGQQVTLRCSSQSGHNTVSWYQQALGQGPQFIFQYYREEENGRGNFPPRFSGLQFPNYSSELNVNALELDDSALYLCASSSADSSQETQYFGPGTRLLVL.

The gene calls are TRBV28 and TRBJ2-7, with 8 bases matching TRBD2. The V segment lost 6 bases and the J segment 0 bases; nucleotides outside the gene matches: 4. This CDR3 spans 14 amino acids. Germline-derived CDR1 and CDR2 are MDHEN and SYDVKM. As DNA, the CDR3 is TGTGCCAGCAGGGTAGCGGGAATCTCCTACGAGCAGTACTTC. Translation gives CASRVAGISYEQYF. Supplemented by reference TRBV28 and TRBJ2-7, the full variable domain reads DVKVTQSSRYLVKRTGEKVFLECVQDMDHENMFWYRQDPGLGLRLIYFSYDVKMKEKGDIPEGYSVSREKKERFSLILESASTNQTSMYLCASRVAGISYEQYFGPGTRLTVT.

The V and J genes are TRBV7-2 and TRBJ2-2; maybe TRBD1 (5 bases). This CDR3 has 13 residues. Trimming removed 5 bases at V and 7 bases at J, with 11 bases between. The germline CDR1 and CDR2 sequences are SGHTA and FQGNSA. CDR3 nucleotide sequence: TGTGCCAGCAGCCCAGGGTTTGGCGGGGAGCTGTTTTTT. This encodes CASSPGFGGELFF. The full variable domain, with the rest looked up from reference TRBV7-2 and TRBJ2-2, is GAGVSQSPSNKVTEKGKDVELRCDPISGHTALYWYRQSLGQGLEFLIYFQGNSAPDKSGLPSDRFSAERTGGSVSTLTIQRTQQEDSAVYLCASSPGFGGELFFGEGSRLTVL.

J is TRBJ2-7 and V is TRBV6-5, with 10 bases matching TRBD1. V lost 6 bases and J lost 1; bases outside the gene matches: 6. This CDR3 region has 15 residues. Germline CDR1 is MNHEY and CDR2 is SVGAGI. CDR3 sequence (DNA): TGTGCCAGCAGGCCGACAGGGGGCGCTTCCTACGAGCAGTACTTC. Protein sequence: CASRPTGGASYEQYF.

The chain recombines TRBV30 with TRBJ2-7; 10 nucleotides match TRBD2. This CDR3 spans 15 amino acids. Germline CDR1 and CDR2: GTSNPN and SVGIG (reference sequence). V gave up 0 bases and J gave up 4 bases; unmatched junction bases: 6. The CDR3 sequence is CAWSVKGTSAYEQYF. CDR3 in DNA: TGTGCCTGGAGTGTTAAGGGGACTAGCGCGTACGAGCAGTACTTC. Full variable domain (outside the CDR3, taken from reference TRBV30 and TRBJ2-7): SQTIHQWPATLVQPVGSPLSLECTVEGTSNPNLYWYRQAAGRGLQLLFYSVGIGQISSEVPQNLSASRPQDRQFILSSKKLLLSDSGFYLCAWSVKGTSAYEQYFGPGTRLTVT.

On this clone itself: The junction differs from germline at one of its ends, possibly a read error. The V gene is TRBV25-1, the J gene TRBJ2-3, with 9 nucleotides matching TRBD2. From germline, CDR1 is MGHDK and CDR2 SYGVNS. The CDR3 is made up of 15 amino acids. In DNA form, the CDR3 reads TGTGCCAGCAGTGAATATCCTAGCGGGACAGATACGCAGTTTTTT. Its translation: CASSEYPSGTDTQFF.